This passage covers 15 T cell receptor beta chains from one sample sequenced in a study of early T cells in non-severe SARS-CoV-2 infection. TCRdb independently ran MiXCR on the 5' RACE reads; one entry per CDR3 protein. This repertoire shows 65,000 to 90,000 distinct CDR3 sequences, roughly 12% found once; its top ten account for approximately 6.1%. Material: whole blood. All receptors come from an adult who was a healthcare worker with PCR-confirmed SARS-CoV-2 infection or an uninfected control (not recorded which).

The chain employs TRBV6-5 and TRBJ1-5; no definite D call. The CDR3 extends over 13 amino acids. The germline V gene has CDR1 MNHEY and CDR2 SVGAGI. Trimming stripped 5 bases from V and 5 bases from J, with 10 bases between. Here the CDR3 reads CASSRGGDQPQHF. The CDR3 DNA reads TGTGCCAGCAGTCGGGGAGGCGATCAGCCCCAGCATTTT.

A word on this clonotype: It may be a read error: a sequence one base away is much more abundant. The genes are TRBV4-3 and TRBJ1-3, with TRBD1 matching 8 bases. CDR3 length equals 18 residues. CDR1 is LGHNA, CDR2 YSLEER, per germline. CDR3 nucleotide sequence: TGCGCCAGCGGCCAAGTACCGGGACAGGAGCGCTCTGGAAACACCATATATTTT. This codes for CASGQVPGQERSGNTIYF.

The chain couples TRBV5-1 to TRBJ2-1; D call uncertain. CDR3 size: 15 residues. The germline V and J ends were trimmed by 5 bases and 0 bases, with 12 bases remaining between them. Germline V gene sequence: CDR1 SGHRS, CDR2 YFSETQ. CDR3 DNA sequence: TGCGCCAGCAGTCTTGACGATCCCTCCTACAATGAGCAGTTCTTC. As protein: CASSLDDPSYNEQFF.

The rearrangement links TRBV2 to TRBJ2-1; D remains ambiguous. Germline V gene lookup returns CDR1 SNHLY and CDR2 FYNNEI. V was clipped by 3 bases and J by 9 bases, with 15 bases between them. The CDR3 is 14 amino acids. The CDR3 is CASSDDLLFGEQFF. As DNA, the CDR3 is TGTGCCAGCAGTGATGACCTACTCTTTGGTGAGCAGTTCTTC.

This chain joins TRBV19 and TRBJ2-7, with TRBD2 identical over 11 bases. CDR1 LNHDA and CDR2 SQIVND come from the germline V gene (reference sequence). With 6 bases clipped from V and 5 bases from J, the junction kept 9 bases outside the gene matches. The CDR3 has 15 residues. The CDR3 sequence is CASRSKLAGEDEQYF. The CDR3 nucleotides read TGTGCCAGTAGGTCCAAACTAGCGGGAGAGGACGAGCAGTACTTC.

This clonotype was observed many times. The J gene is TRBJ2-7, the V gene TRBV10-3; 7 nucleotides match TRBD2. The CDR3 is 15 residues long. V gave up 6 bases and J gave up 0 bases; unmatched junction bases: 8. CDR1 is ENHRY, CDR2 SYGVKD, per germline. This chain's CDR3 is CAIRASGSSSYEQYF. For the CDR3, the DNA is TGTGCCATCAGAGCTAGCGGCTCTAGCTCCTACGAGCAGTACTTC.

This chain joins TRBV19 and TRBJ2-1; D is uncertain. V lost 4 bases to trimming and J lost 8 bases, with 15 bases between them. This CDR3 is 14 amino acids long. Per the germline V gene, CDR1 is LNHDA and CDR2 is SQIVND (reference sequence). CDR3 in amino acids: CASSKLFPGDEQFF. CDR3 DNA: TGTGCCAGTAGTAAGCTCTTCCCTGGGGATGAGCAGTTCTTC.

Ten or more counts support this clonotype. The chain has TRBV5-1 and TRBJ1-1; a weak D match, TRBD1 (5 bases). CDR1 and CDR2 (germline): SGHRS, YFSETQ. Between the trimmed V and J ends, which lost 4 bases and 4 bases, there was a span of 23 bases. The CDR3 spans 17 residues. In DNA form, the CDR3 reads TGCGCCAGCAGCACCGGGGACCGCAACCTGGAGGTCACTGAAGCTTTCTTT. Its protein is CASSTGDRNLEVTEAFF.

The rearrangement uses TRBV18 and TRBJ2-3; D gene unclear. CDR1 is KGHSH, CDR2 LQKENI, per germline. The CDR3 is 14 amino acids. Deletions cut 6 bases from V and 4 bases from J, with 14 bases between. This chain's CDR3 is CASSLVGSADTQYF. CDR3 sequence (DNA): TGTGCCAGCTCTCTTGTAGGGTCCGCAGATACGCAGTATTTT.

This clonotype was counted at least ten times. The chain couples TRBV12-3 or TRBV12-4 to TRBJ2-1, with D possibly being TRBD2 (6 bases). Between the trimmed V and J ends, which lost 1 base and 6 bases, there was a span of 13 bases. The CDR3 contains 15 residues. The chain's CDR3 is CASSLGRALSNEQFF. The CDR3 DNA is TGTGCCAGCAGTTTAGGGAGGGCCTTATCCAATGAGCAGTTCTTC.

The V and J genes are TRBV7-2 and TRBJ2-7; D is perhaps TRBD2 (6 bases). Germline V gives CDR1 SGHTA, CDR2 FQGNSA. The CDR3 has 15 amino acids. Trimming removed 5 bases at V and 3 bases at J, with 17 bases between. The chain's CDR3 is CASSARGAEGYEQYF. The CDR3 bases are TGTGCCAGCAGCGCCCGAGGAGCGGAGGGCTACGAGCAGTACTTC.

The chain joins TRBV5-1 to TRBJ2-2; 7 positions match TRBD1. With 3 bases clipped from V and 1 base from J, the junction kept 6 bases outside the gene matches. The CDR3 length is 16 residues. Per the germline V gene, CDR1 is SGHRS and CDR2 is YFSETQ. CDR3 residues: CASSSTGTENTGELFF. DNA of the CDR3: TGCGCCAGCAGCTCCACCGGGACAGAGAACACCGGGGAGCTGTTTTTT.

The V call is TRBV7-8, the J call TRBJ2-1; TRBD2 matches 8 bases. CDR1 is SGHVS, CDR2 FQNEAQ, per germline. V lost 8 bases to trimming and J lost 5 bases; unmatched junction nucleotides: 11. This CDR3 has 15 amino acids. The CDR3 region has the DNA TGTGCCAGCCTTCCAGGGACTAGGACTCACAATGAGCAGTTCTTC. Translation gives CASLPGTRTHNEQFF.

In its sample, this clonotype was seen a few times. V gene TRBV4-2 combines with J gene TRBJ1-2; D possibly corresponds to TRBD1 (5 bases). Trimming shortened V by 0 bases and J by 2 bases, and 10 bases separated the two germline ends. The germline CDR1 and CDR2 sequences are LGHNA and YNFKEQ. The CDR3 covers 15 residues. CDR3 sequence: CASSQEHRQNYGYTF. The DNA for the CDR3 is TGTGCCAGCAGCCAAGAACACAGACAGAACTATGGCTACACCTTC.

This clonotype was detected only a few times. The chain links TRBV7-9 to TRBJ2-1, with a tentative D call TRBD2 (6 bases). Trimming removed 2 bases at V and 6 bases at J, with 17 bases between. This CDR3 comprises 16 residues. Germline lookup yields CDR1 SEHNR and CDR2 FQNEAQ (reference sequence). The CDR3 region is CASSLYGGMLPNEQFF. CDR3 in DNA: TGTGCCAGCAGCTTATATGGCGGGATGCTCCCCAATGAGCAGTTCTTC.